This TCR beta chain originates from a study of response to subunit inactivated influenza vaccine. Study results and limitations: Researchers suggested that each seasonal influenza vaccination recruits few new T cells.

TCRdb passed the RT-PCR reads through MiXCR, listing each CDR3 protein once. Among about 700,000 distinct CDR3 sequences listed, approximately 15% were seen once. The CDR3 has 15 amino acids. V was trimmed by 0 bases and J by 1 base, leaving 9 bases between them. Germline V gene data show CDR1 as LGHNA and CDR2 as YSLEER. Comment on this clonotype: Its antigen is not known.

The sequencing used PBMCs from blood, collected less than 13 days after vaccination. This receptor was identified in a man aged 45-65 years who received an inactivated influenza vaccine. The chain employs TRBV4-3 and TRBJ2-5; the D is unclear. The DNA of the CDR3 is TGCGCCAGCAGCCAAGAGGGCAGGCCCCAAGAGACCCAGTACTTC. It translates to CASSQEGRPQETQYF.